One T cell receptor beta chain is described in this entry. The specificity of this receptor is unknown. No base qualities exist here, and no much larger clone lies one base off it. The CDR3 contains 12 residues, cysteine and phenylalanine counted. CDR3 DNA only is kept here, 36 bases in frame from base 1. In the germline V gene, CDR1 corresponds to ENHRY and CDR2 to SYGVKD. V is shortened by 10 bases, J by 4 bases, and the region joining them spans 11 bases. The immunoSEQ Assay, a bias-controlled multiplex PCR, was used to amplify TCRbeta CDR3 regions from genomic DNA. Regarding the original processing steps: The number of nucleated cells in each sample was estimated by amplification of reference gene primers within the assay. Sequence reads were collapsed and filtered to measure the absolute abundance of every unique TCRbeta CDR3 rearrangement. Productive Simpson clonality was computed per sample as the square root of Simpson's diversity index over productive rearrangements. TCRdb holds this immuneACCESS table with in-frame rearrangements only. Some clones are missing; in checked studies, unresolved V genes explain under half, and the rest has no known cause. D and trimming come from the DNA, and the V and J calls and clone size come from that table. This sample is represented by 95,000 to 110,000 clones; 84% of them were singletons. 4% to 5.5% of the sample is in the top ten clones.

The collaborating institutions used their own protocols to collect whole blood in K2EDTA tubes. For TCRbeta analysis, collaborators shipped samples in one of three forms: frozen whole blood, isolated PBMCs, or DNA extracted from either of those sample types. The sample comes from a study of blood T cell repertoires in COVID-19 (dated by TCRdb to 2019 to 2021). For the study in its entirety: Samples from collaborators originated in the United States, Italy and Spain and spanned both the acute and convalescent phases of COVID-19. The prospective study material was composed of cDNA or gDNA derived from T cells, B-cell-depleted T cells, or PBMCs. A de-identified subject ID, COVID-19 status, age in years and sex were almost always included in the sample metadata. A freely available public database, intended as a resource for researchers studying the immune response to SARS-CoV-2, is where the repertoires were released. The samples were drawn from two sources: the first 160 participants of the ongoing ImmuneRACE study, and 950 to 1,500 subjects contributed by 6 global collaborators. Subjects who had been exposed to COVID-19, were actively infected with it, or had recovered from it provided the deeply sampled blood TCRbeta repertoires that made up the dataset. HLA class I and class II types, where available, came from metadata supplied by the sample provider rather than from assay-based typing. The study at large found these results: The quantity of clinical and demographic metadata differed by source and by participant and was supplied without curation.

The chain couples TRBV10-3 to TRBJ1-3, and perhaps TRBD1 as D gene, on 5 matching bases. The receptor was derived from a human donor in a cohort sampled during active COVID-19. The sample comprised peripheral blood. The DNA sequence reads TGTGCCACCCAGGGAACAGGAAACACCATATATTTT. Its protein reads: CATQGTGNTIYF.